This T cell receptor (beta chain) stems from a study of shared clonotypes between healthy human individuals. Study findings and constraints: Among the subsets, naive ones generally showed larger estimated richness than memory ones.

The study enrolled healthy HIV-negative adults without recent acute infections or vaccinations as donors. On this clone: Its specificity is unknown.

Deep was the level at which the assay was run. The protocol was immunoSEQ multiplex PCR, while the TCRdb copy is restricted to in-frame clones and leaves out a portion. The sample has 2.5 million or so clones; roughly 92% are singletons. Sequenced: naive CD4+ T cells sorted from blood. Subset meaning: CD45RA+ positively selected. This clonotype was sampled from a young man in good health.

CDR3 bases: TGTGCCAGCAGCGCCCGAGACAGCCATGCAACTAATGAAAAACTGTTTTTT. Protein: CASSARDSHATNEKLFF. J is TRBJ1-4 and V is TRBV9, with D possibly TRBD1 on 5 matching bases. The CDR3 has 17 residues. Germline V CDR1 and CDR2: SGDLS, YYNGEE. V dropped 3 bases and J dropped 0 bases, with 15 bases sitting between them.